These 8 T cell receptor beta chains were sequenced from one sample in a study of cytomegalovirus exposure and HLA in healthy donors. This table comes from immunoSEQ multiplex PCR, and its TCRdb copy is limited to in-frame clones, with some not included. The profile shows under 400,000 clones, 80% to 90% of them singletons. Input material: PBMCs. These receptors were collected from a woman younger than 35 in good health and CMV-seronegative.

The rearrangement joins TRBV7-3 to TRBJ2-1; 9 bases map to TRBD2. With V trimmed by 4 bases and J by 7 bases, 11 bases remained unmatched. The CDR3 is made up of 16 amino acids. CDR1 SGHTA and CDR2 FQGTGA come from the germline V gene. The CDR3 sequence is CASSSPGTSRWNEQFF. The CDR3 region has the DNA TGTGCCAGCAGCTCCCCCGGGACTAGCCGGTGGAATGAGCAGTTCTTC.

The chain joins TRBV6-1 to TRBJ2-7; 7 bases are shared with TRBD1. Germline loops: CDR1 MNHNS, CDR2 SASEGT. Trimming removed 6 bases from V and 3 bases from J; junction bases left unmatched: 5. The length of the CDR3 is 13 residues. CDR3 in DNA: TGTGCCAGCAGCCCGGGACAGCTCTACGAGCAGTACTTC. Its protein product is CASSPGQLYEQYF.

This chain uses TRBV6-5 with TRBJ1-3; a possible D gene is TRBD1 (6 bases). Looked up from germline, CDR1 is MNHEY and CDR2 is SVGAGI. The CDR3 spans 15 residues. Trimming removed 0 bases from V and 4 bases from J, with 10 bases in between. The CDR3 DNA follows: TGTGCCAGCAGTTACTCAGGACAGCCAGGAAACACCATATATTTT. Residues: CASSYSGQPGNTIYF.

The chain links TRBV29-1 to TRBJ1-4; D possibly corresponds to TRBD1 (5 bases). Between the trimmed V and J ends, which lost 7 bases and 3 bases, there was a span of 15 bases. The germline gives CDR1 SQVTM, CDR2 ANQGSEA. The CDR3 contains 14 residues. CDR3 in DNA: TGCAGCGCAATGGGGGGTCACTCTAATGAAAAACTGTTTTTT. Translating gives CSAMGGHSNEKLFF.

The chain combines TRBV29-1 with TRBJ1-2, with TRBD1 matching over 8 bases. The CDR3 loop spans 12 amino acids. CDR1 is SQVTM, CDR2 ANQGSEA, per germline. Unmatched junction bases numbered 5, after V lost 4 bases and J lost 7 bases. The CDR3 DNA reads TGCAGCGTTGCTGTCAGGGGGCTTGGCTACACCTTC. It codes for CSVAVRGLGYTF.

The CDR3 DNA follows: TGTGCCAGCAGCACCCACTTTGGAGACGAGCAGTACTTC. Encoded protein: CASSTHFGDEQYF. The rearrangement links TRBV7-2 to TRBJ2-7; no definite D call. Trimming left V 5 bases short and J 5 bases short, with 13 bases between. CDR1 SGHTA and CDR2 FQGNSA come from the germline V gene. This CDR3 region has 13 residues.

The CDR3 nucleotides read TGTGCCAGCTCAGGGTGGACTAGCGGGGCCACCGGGGAGCTGTTTTTT. Amino acids: CASSGWTSGATGELFF. This chain uses TRBV28 with TRBJ2-2; 12 nucleotides line up with TRBD2. Germline V gene sequence: CDR1 MDHEN, CDR2 SYDVKM. Trimming removed 8 bases from V and 4 bases from J; junction bases left unmatched: 8. The CDR3 spans 16 residues.

The rearrangement uses TRBV27 and TRBJ2-3; D is perhaps TRBD2 (5 bases). The CDR3 extends over 12 amino acids. From germline, CDR1 is MNHEY and CDR2 SMNVEV (reference sequence). The ends were cut back, 10 bases at V and 1 base at J, with 9 bases in the middle. CDR3 loop: CATAGGTDTQYF. The CDR3 coding sequence is TGTGCCACCGCCGGGGGCACAGATACGCAGTATTTT.